The rows below give T cell receptor beta chains drawn from one sample of a study of blood T cell repertoires in COVID-19. Data came from immunoSEQ multiplex PCR; TCRdb stores just in-frame clones and leaves some out. The table shows some 97,000 clones, with 90% occurring only once. The sample was peripheral blood. The origin of the receptors is a man aged 60-69 years with acute or convalescent COVID-19. The CDR3 runs from the conserved cysteine through the conserved F or W. Each record gives: CDR3 protein, CDR3 DNA, V gene, D gene, clone size, J gene. The D gene is left open where the match is weak. Clone size is not always given. Where it is, it says once, few, many or a class for expanded clones.

CDR3 protein: CASSQGPMTSYTF
CDR3 DNA: TGTGCCAGCAGCCAAGGTCCGATGACAAGTTACACCTTC
V gene: TRBV14
D gene: .
clone size: .
J gene: TRBJ1-2

CDR3 protein: CASSLAQGGNTEAFF
CDR3 DNA: TGTGCCAGCAGCTTGGCCCAGGGGGGGAACACTGAAGCTTTCTTT
V gene: TRBV5-4
D gene: TRBD1
clone size: .
J gene: TRBJ1-1

CDR3 protein: CASSLEQANSGNTIYF
CDR3 DNA: TGTGCCAGCAGTCTAGAACAGGCCAACTCTGGAAACACCATATATTTT
V gene: TRBV7-2
D gene: .
clone size: .
J gene: TRBJ1-3

CDR3 protein: CAWSVSPEQYF
CDR3 DNA: TGTGCCTGGAGTGTGAGTCCCGAGCAGTACTTC
V gene: TRBV30
D gene: .
clone size: .
J gene: TRBJ2-7

CDR3 protein: CASTGTGNQPQHF
CDR3 DNA: TGTGCCAGCACCGGGACAGGAAATCAGCCCCAGCATTTT
V gene: TRBV6-5
D gene: TRBD1
clone size: .
J gene: TRBJ1-5

CDR3 protein: CAISDKGGSEAFF
CDR3 DNA: TGTGCCATCAGTGACAAAGGGGGCTCTGAAGCTTTCTTT
V gene: TRBV10-3
D gene: TRBD1
clone size: .
J gene: TRBJ1-1

CDR3 protein: CASSTATGELFF
CDR3 DNA: TGCGCCAGCAGTACAGCCACCGGGGAGCTGTTTTTT
V gene: TRBV10-1
D gene: .
clone size: .
J gene: TRBJ2-2

CDR3 protein: CASRPDRPNEKLFF
CDR3 DNA: TGTGCCAGCAGACCTGACAGGCCTAATGAAAAACTGTTTTTT
V gene: TRBV27
D gene: .
clone size: .
J gene: TRBJ1-4

CDR3 protein: CASSLQGAQQPQHF
CDR3 DNA: TGTGCCAGCAGTCTACAGGGGGCTCAACAGCCCCAGCATTTT
V gene: TRBV2
D gene: TRBD1
clone size: .
J gene: TRBJ1-5

CDR3 protein: CATSRPDRRSQPQHF
CDR3 DNA: TGTGCCACCAGCAGACCGGACAGGAGAAGTCAGCCCCAGCATTTT
V gene: TRBV15
D gene: TRBD1
clone size: once
J gene: TRBJ1-5

CDR3 protein: CASSLLTGTAYGYTF
CDR3 DNA: TGTGCCAGCAGCTTACTAACCGGGACAGCCTATGGCTACACCTTC
V gene: TRBV7-9
D gene: TRBD1
clone size: .
J gene: TRBJ1-2

CDR3 protein: CASDRGLYGYTF
CDR3 DNA: TGTGCCTCCGACAGGGGTCTCTATGGCTACACCTTC
V gene: TRBV30
D gene: TRBD1
clone size: .
J gene: TRBJ1-2

CDR3 protein: CASSWEQGEAFF
CDR3 DNA: TGCGCCAGCAGCTGGGAACAGGGGGAAGCTTTCTTT
V gene: TRBV5-1
D gene: TRBD1
clone size: .
J gene: TRBJ1-1

CDR3 protein: CASSRGGQGNIVYEQYF
CDR3 DNA: TGCGCCAGCAGCCGGGGGGGACAGGGGAACATTGTCTACGAGCAGTACTTC
V gene: TRBV5-1
D gene: TRBD1
clone size: .
J gene: TRBJ2-7

CDR3 protein: CAIGAGGLYEQFF
CDR3 DNA: TGTGCCATCGGAGCGGGGGGGCTCTATGAGCAGTTCTTC
V gene: TRBV10-3
D gene: TRBD2
clone size: .
J gene: TRBJ2-1

CDR3 protein: CASRKLQGITEAFF
CDR3 DNA: TGTGCCAGCAGGAAACTTCAGGGAATCACTGAAGCTTTCTTT
V gene: TRBV7-8
D gene: .
clone size: .
J gene: TRBJ1-1

CDR3 protein: CASSPMPRTGETDTQYF
CDR3 DNA: TGTGCCAGCAGCCCTATGCCACGGACAGGAGAAACAGATACGCAGTATTTT
V gene: TRBV7-9
D gene: TRBD1
clone size: .
J gene: TRBJ2-3

CDR3 protein: CSVEQGAGTIYF
CDR3 DNA: TGCAGCGTCGAACAGGGGGCTGGCACCATATATTTT
V gene: TRBV29-1
D gene: TRBD1
clone size: .
J gene: TRBJ1-3

CDR3 protein: CASSRQVNEKLFF
CDR3 DNA: TGTGCCAGCAGCAGACAGGTCAATGAAAAACTGTTTTTT
V gene: TRBV6-5
D gene: .
clone size: .
J gene: TRBJ1-4

CDR3 protein: CASSLGSGRAISPLHF
CDR3 DNA: TGTGCCAGCAGCCTCGGTTCAGGCCGAGCTATTTCACCCCTCCACTTT
V gene: TRBV5-8
D gene: .
clone size: once
J gene: TRBJ1-6

CDR3 protein: CASSLGGQRAFF
CDR3 DNA: TGTGCCAGCAGCTTAGGGGGACAGAGAGCTTTCTTT
V gene: TRBV7-9
D gene: TRBD1
clone size: .
J gene: TRBJ1-1

CDR3 protein: CASSYKGEGYGYTF
CDR3 DNA: TGTGCCAGCAGTTACAAAGGGGAGGGCTATGGCTACACCTTC
V gene: TRBV6-5
D gene: .
clone size: few
J gene: TRBJ1-2

CDR3 protein: CATDGGDSYNEQFF
CDR3 DNA: TGTGCCACTGACGGGGGGGACTCCTACAATGAGCAGTTCTTC
V gene: TRBV19
D gene: TRBD2
clone size: .
J gene: TRBJ2-1

CDR3 protein: CASSQVSGTGEAFF
CDR3 DNA: TGTGCCAGCAGCCAAGTCTCCGGGACAGGGGAAGCTTTCTTT
V gene: TRBV4-2
D gene: TRBD1
clone size: .
J gene: TRBJ1-1

CDR3 protein: CASSDYGTGTETQYF
CDR3 DNA: TGTGCCAGCAGTGATTACGGGACAGGGACAGAGACCCAGTACTTC
V gene: TRBV6-1
D gene: TRBD1
clone size: .
J gene: TRBJ2-5

CDR3 protein: CASSQWAGGSGNTIYF
CDR3 DNA: TGCGCCAGCAGCCAGTGGGCAGGAGGCTCTGGAAACACCATATATTTT
V gene: TRBV5-1
D gene: .
clone size: .
J gene: TRBJ1-3

CDR3 protein: CASARNTEAFF
CDR3 DNA: TGTGCCTCCGCCAGGAACACTGAAGCTTTCTTT
V gene: TRBV30
D gene: .
clone size: .
J gene: TRBJ1-1

CDR3 protein: CASSYSGDVQPQHF
CDR3 DNA: TGTGCCAGCAGTTACTCCGGGGATGTACAGCCCCAGCATTTT
V gene: TRBV6-5
D gene: .
clone size: .
J gene: TRBJ1-5

CDR3 protein: CASSYSGGRESYGYTF
CDR3 DNA: TGTGCCAGCAGTTACTCTGGGGGGCGGGAGTCATATGGCTACACCTTC
V gene: TRBV6-5
D gene: .
clone size: .
J gene: TRBJ1-2

CDR3 protein: CASRPPFGGTEAFF
CDR3 DNA: TGTGCCAGCAGACCCCCTTTCGGGGGTACTGAAGCTTTCTTT
V gene: TRBV6-5
D gene: .
clone size: .
J gene: TRBJ1-1

CDR3 protein: CASSLVHYSGANVLTF
CDR3 DNA: TGCGCCAGCAGCTTGGTTCACTACTCTGGGGCCAACGTCCTGACTTTC
V gene: TRBV5-1
D gene: .
clone size: .
J gene: TRBJ2-6